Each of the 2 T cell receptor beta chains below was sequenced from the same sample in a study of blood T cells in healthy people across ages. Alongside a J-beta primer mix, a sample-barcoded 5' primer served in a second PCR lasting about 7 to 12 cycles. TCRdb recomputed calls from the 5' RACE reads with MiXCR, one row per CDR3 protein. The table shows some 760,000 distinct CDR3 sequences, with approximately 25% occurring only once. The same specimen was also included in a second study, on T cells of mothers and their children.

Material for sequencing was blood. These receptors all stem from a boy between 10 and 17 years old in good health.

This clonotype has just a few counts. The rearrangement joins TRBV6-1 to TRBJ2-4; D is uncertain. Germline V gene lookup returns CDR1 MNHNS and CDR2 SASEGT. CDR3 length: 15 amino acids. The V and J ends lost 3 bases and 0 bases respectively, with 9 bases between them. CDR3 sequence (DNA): TGTGCCAGCAGTGATCTGCCCTTAGCCAAAAACATTCAGTACTTC. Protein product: CASSDLPLAKNIQYF.

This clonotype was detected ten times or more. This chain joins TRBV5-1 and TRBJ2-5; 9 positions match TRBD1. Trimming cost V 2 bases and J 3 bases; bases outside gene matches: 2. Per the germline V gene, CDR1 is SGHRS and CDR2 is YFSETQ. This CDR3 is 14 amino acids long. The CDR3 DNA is TGCGCCAGCAGCTTACAGGGGGCGGAAGAGACCCAGTACTTC. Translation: CASSLQGAEETQYF.